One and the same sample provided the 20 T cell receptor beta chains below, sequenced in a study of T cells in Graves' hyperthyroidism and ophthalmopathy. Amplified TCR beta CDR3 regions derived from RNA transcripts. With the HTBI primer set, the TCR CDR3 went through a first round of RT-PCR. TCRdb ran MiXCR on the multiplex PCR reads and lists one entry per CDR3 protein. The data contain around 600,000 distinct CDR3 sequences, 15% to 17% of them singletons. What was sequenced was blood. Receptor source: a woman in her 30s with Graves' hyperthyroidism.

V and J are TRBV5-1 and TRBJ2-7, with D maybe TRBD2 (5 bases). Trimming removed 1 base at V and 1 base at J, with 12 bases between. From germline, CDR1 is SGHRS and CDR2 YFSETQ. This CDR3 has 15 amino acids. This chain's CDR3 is CASSLRLAESYEQYF. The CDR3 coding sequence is TGCGCCAGCAGCTTGAGGCTAGCAGAATCCTACGAGCAGTACTTC.

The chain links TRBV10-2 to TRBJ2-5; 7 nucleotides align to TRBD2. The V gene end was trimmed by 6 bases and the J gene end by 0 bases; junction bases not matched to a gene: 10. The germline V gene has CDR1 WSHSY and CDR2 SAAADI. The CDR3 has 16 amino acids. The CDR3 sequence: CASRRVGTKDQETQYF. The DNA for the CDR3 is TGCGCCAGCAGGAGAGTCGGGACTAAGGACCAAGAGACCCAGTACTTC.

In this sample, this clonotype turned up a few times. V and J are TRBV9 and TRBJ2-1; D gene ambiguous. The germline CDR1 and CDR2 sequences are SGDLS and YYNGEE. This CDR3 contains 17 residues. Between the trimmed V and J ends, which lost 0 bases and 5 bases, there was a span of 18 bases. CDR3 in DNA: TGTGCCAGCAGCGTAGATCCGGACGGAAGCCCGAACAATGAGCAGTTCTTC. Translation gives CASSVDPDGSPNNEQFF.

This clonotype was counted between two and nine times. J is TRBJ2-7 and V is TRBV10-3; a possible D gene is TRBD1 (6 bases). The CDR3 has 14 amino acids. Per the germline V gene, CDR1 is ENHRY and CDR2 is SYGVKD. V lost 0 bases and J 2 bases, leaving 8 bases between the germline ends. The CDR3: CAISESRDTYEQYF. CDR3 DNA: TGTGCCATCAGTGAGTCGAGGGACACCTACGAGCAGTACTTC.

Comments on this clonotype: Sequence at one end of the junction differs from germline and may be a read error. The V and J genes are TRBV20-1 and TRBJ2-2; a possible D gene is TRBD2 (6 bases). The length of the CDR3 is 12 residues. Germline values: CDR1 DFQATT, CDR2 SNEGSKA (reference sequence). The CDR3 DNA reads TGCAGTGCAAGAGGGGAGGCCGGGGAGCTGTTTTTT. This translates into CSARGEAGELFF.

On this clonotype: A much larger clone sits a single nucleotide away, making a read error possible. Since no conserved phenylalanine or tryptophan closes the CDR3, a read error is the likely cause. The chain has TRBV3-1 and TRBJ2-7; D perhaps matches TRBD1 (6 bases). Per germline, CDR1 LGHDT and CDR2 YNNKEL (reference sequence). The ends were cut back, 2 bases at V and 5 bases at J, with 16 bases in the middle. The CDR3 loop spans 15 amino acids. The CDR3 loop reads CASSQSADRWDEQYL. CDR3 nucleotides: TGTGCCAGCAGCCAATCTGCCGACAGGTGGGACGAGCAGTACCTC.

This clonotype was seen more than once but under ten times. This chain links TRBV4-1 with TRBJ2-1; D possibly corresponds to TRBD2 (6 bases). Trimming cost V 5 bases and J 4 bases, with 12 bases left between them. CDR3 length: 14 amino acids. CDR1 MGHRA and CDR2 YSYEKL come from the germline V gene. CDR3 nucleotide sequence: TGCGCCAGCAGCTCCGGGACTCTATACAATGAGCAGTTCTTC. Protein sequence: CASSSGTLYNEQFF.

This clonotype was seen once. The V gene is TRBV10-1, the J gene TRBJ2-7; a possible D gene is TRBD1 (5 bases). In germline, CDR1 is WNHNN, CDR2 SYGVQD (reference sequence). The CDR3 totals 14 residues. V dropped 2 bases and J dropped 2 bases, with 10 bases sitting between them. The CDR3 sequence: CASSELGAPYEQYF. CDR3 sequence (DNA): TGCGCCAGCAGTGAGCTTGGGGCCCCCTACGAGCAGTACTTC.

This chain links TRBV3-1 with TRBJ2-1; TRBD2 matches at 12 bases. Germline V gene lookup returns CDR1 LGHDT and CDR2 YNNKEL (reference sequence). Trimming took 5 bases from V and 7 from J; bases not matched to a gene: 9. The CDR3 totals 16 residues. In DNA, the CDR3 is TGTGCCAGCAGCGCGAGACTAGCGGGAGCAGGTAATGAGCAGTTCTTC. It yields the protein CASSARLAGAGNEQFF.

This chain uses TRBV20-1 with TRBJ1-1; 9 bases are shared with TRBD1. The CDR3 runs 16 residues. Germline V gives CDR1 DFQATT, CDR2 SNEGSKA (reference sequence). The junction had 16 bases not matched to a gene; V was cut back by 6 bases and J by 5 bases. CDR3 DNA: TGCAGTGCCAGAAGAGGAGGGACAGGGTCTGGAACTGAAGCTTTCTTT. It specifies CSARRGGTGSGTEAFF.

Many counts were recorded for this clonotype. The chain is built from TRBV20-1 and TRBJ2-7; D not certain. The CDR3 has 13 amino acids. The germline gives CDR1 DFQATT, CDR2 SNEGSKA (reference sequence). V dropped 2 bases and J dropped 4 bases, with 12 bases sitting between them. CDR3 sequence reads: CSARLSNNYEQYF. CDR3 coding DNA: TGCAGTGCTAGATTGTCAAACAATTACGAGCAGTACTTC.

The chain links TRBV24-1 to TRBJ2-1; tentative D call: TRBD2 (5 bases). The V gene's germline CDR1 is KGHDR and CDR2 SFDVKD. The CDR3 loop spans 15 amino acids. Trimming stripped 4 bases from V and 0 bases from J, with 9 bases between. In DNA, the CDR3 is TGTGCCACCAGTGAGGCAAGCGGCTCCTACAATGAGCAGTTCTTC. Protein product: CATSEASGSYNEQFF.

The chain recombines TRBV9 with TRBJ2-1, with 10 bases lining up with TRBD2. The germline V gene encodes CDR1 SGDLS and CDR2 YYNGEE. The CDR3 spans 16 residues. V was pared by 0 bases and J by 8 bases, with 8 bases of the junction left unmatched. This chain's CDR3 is CASSVGSGRALDEQFF. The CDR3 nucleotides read TGTGCCAGCAGCGTAGGGAGCGGGAGGGCCCTCGATGAGCAGTTCTTC.

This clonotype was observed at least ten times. CDR3 DNA: TGTGCCAGCAGTGCCCGGGACAGAAGCTCCTACAATGAGCAGTTCTTC. It is translated as CASSARDRSSYNEQFF. The chain carries TRBV6-1 and TRBJ2-1; 7 bases line up with TRBD1. This CDR3 is built from 16 residues. The germline gives CDR1 MNHNS, CDR2 SASEGT. Trimming at V came to 4 bases and at J to 0 bases, leaving 6 bases not matched to a gene.

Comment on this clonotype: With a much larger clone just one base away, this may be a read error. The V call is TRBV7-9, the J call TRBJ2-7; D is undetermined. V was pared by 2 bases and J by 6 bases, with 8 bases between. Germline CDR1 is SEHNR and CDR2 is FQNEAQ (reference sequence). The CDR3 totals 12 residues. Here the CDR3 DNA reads TGTGCCAGCAGCTTACCCGCTACCGAGCAGTACTTC. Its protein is CASSLPATEQYF.

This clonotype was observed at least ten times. Here the CDR3 reads CASRAGRLTIGELFF. The CDR3 coding sequence is TGTGCCAGCAGGGCCGGGCGACTGACGATCGGGGAGCTGTTTTTT. V and J are TRBV2 and TRBJ2-2; D gene unclear. CDR3 length: 15 residues. Per the germline V gene, CDR1 is SNHLY and CDR2 is FYNNEI. Trimming removed 6 bases at V and 7 bases at J, with 18 bases between.

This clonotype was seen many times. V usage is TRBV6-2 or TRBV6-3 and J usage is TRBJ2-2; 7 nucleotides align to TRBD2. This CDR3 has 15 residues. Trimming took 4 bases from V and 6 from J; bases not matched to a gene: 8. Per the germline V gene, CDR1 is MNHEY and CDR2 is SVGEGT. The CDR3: CASSSSTGLAGELFF. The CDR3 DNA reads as TGTGCCAGCAGTTCTTCCACTGGACTAGCCGGGGAGCTGTTTTTT.

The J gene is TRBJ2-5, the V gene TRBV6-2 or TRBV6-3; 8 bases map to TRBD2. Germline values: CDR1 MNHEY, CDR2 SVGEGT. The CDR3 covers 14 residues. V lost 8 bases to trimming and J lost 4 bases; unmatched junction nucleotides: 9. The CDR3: CASGASGSGETQYF. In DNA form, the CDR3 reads TGTGCCAGCGGGGCCAGCGGGAGTGGAGAGACCCAGTACTTC.

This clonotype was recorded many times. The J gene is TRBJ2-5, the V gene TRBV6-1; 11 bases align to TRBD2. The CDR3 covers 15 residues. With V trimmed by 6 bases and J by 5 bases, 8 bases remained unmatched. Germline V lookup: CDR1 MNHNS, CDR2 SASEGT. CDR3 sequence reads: CASSLTSGIAETQYF. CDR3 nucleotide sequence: TGTGCCAGCAGCCTGACTAGCGGGATCGCGGAGACCCAGTACTTC.

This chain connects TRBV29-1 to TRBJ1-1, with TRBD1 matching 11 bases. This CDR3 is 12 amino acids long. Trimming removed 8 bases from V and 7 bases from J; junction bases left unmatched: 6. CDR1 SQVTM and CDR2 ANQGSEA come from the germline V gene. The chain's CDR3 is CSIGQGADEAFF. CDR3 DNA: TGCAGCATCGGACAGGGGGCTGATGAAGCTTTCTTT.